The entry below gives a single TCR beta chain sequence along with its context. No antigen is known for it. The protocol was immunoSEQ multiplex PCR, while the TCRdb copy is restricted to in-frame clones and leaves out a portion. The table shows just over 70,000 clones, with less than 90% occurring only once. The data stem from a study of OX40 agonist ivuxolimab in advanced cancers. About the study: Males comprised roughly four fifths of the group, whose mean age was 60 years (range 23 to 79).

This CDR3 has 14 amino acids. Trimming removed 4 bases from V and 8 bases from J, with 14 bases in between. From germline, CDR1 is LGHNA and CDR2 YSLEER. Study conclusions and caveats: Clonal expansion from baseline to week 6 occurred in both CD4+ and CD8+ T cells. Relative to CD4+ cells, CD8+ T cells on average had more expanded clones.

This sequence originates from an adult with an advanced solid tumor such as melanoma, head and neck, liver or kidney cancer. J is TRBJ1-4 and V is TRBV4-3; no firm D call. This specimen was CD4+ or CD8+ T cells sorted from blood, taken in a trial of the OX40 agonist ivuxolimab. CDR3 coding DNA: TGCGCCAGCAGCCCCCAAATAATCCACGAAAAACTGTTTTTT. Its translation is CASSPQIIHEKLFF.